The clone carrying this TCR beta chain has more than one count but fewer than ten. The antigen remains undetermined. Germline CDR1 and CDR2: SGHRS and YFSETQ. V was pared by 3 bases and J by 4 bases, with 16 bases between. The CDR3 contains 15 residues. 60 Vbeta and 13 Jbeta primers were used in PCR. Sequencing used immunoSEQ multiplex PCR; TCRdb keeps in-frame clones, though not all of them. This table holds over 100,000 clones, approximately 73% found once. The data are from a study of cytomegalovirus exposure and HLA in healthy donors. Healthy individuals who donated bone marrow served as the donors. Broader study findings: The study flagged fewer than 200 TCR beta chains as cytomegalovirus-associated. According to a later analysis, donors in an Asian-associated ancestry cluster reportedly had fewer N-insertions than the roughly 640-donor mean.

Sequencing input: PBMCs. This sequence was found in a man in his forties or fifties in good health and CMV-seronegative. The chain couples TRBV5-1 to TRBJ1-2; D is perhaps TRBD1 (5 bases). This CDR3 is CASSSSGGEIYGYTF. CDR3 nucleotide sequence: TGCGCCAGCAGCTCATCCGGGGGAGAGATCTATGGCTACACCTTC.